A single sample gave rise to the 13 T cell receptor beta chains below, sequenced in a study of blood T cell repertoires in COVID-19. Sequencing was performed with immunoSEQ multiplex PCR; in TCRdb, only in-frame clones are kept and a portion is missing. Found here are about 150,000 clones, approximately 87% of them singletons; the top ten hold more than 40%. Sequenced sample: peripheral blood. These TCRs come from a human donor in a cohort sampled during active COVID-19.

This chain uses TRBV7-2 with TRBJ1-2; D gene ambiguous. Deletions cut 1 base from V and 1 base from J, with 10 bases between. This CDR3 has 15 amino acids. Germline CDR1 SGHTA, CDR2 FQGNSA. CDR3 coding DNA: TGTGCCAGCAGCTTAGTCGGGAAGTTTAACTATGGCTACACCTTC. Translating gives CASSLVGKFNYGYTF.

This clone was seen only a few times. The rearrangement joins TRBV18 to TRBJ2-1, with TRBD1 identical over 10 bases. Looked up from germline, CDR1 is KGHSH and CDR2 is LQKENI. Trimming took 3 bases from V and 6 from J; bases not matched to a gene: 2. CDR3 length equals 14 residues. The CDR3 DNA follows: TGTGCCAGCTCACCGGGACAGGGGTTCAATGAGCAGTTCTTC. Amino acid sequence: CASSPGQGFNEQFF.

The J gene is TRBJ2-7, the V gene TRBV5-6, with 9 bases that match TRBD1. This CDR3 spans 17 amino acids. V shed 4 bases and J 2 bases; nucleotides not matched to a gene: 13. Per germline, CDR1 SGHDT and CDR2 YYEEEE. The CDR3 DNA reads TGTGCCAGCAGCCCATTACCGGGACAGGGTCGGACCTACGAGCAGTACTTC. Protein: CASSPLPGQGRTYEQYF.

This chain uses TRBV12-3 or TRBV12-4 with TRBJ2-5; no clear D gene. Trimming stripped 6 bases from V and 4 bases from J, with 9 bases between. CDR3 length: 12 residues. As DNA, the CDR3 is TGTGCCAGCAGCCCGTTCGGAGAGACCCAGTACTTC. Protein product: CASSPFGETQYF.

The chain combines TRBV27 with TRBJ2-5, with 9 nucleotides matching TRBD1. J gave up 5 bases and V 5 bases, and 9 bases lay outside the gene matches. CDR1 and CDR2 (germline): MNHEY, SMNVEV (reference sequence). The CDR3 runs to 15 residues. The CDR3 here is CASSRRQGEGETQYF. In nucleotides, the CDR3 is TGTGCCAGCAGTAGACGACAGGGGGAGGGGGAGACCCAGTACTTC.

This chain links TRBV7-8 with TRBJ1-1, with 8 bases matching TRBD1. The CDR3 extends over 13 amino acids. The junction had 11 bases not matched to a gene; V was cut back by 10 bases and J by 7 bases. Per the germline V gene, CDR1 is SGHVS and CDR2 is FQNEAQ. The CDR3 region has the DNA TGTGCCACCAGGACAGGGAGATTCAATGAAGCTTTCTTT. Amino acid sequence: CATRTGRFNEAFF.

This clone is a singleton in its sample. V gene TRBV5-4 combines with J gene TRBJ2-1; D might be TRBD2 (6 bases). Trimming pared 4 bases from V and 4 bases from J, leaving 12 bases between. CDR1 and CDR2 (germline): SGHNT, YYREEE (reference sequence). The CDR3 is made up of 14 amino acids. The CDR3 loop is CASSPHGGYNEQFF. CDR3 DNA: TGTGCCAGCAGCCCCCATGGGGGGTACAATGAGCAGTTCTTC.

The chain couples TRBV6-2 or TRBV6-3 to TRBJ2-7; TRBD1 might be the D (6 bases). Germline CDR1 MNHEY, CDR2 SVGEGT. The CDR3 has 14 amino acids. The ends were cut back, 0 bases at V and 8 bases at J, with 14 bases in the middle. CDR3 bases: TGTGCCAGCAGTTACTCGGGGGCCGGACAGAAGCAGTACTTC. The encoded protein is CASSYSGAGQKQYF.

This clone was counted a few times. This chain joins TRBV27 and TRBJ1-1; 7 nucleotides line up with TRBD1. With 4 bases clipped from V and 3 bases from J, the junction kept 8 bases outside the gene matches. This CDR3 comprises 15 residues. Germline V lookup: CDR1 MNHEY, CDR2 SMNVEV (reference sequence). The CDR3 sequence is CASSSGQVMDTEAFF. CDR3 nucleotide sequence: TGTGCCAGCAGTTCCGGACAGGTGATGGACACTGAAGCTTTCTTT.

The chain links TRBV11-2 to TRBJ2-1; D not resolved. The CDR3 runs to 12 residues. The V gene lost 5 bases and the J gene lost 2 bases, with 4 bases spanning the gap. CDR1 and CDR2 from the germline V gene are SGHAT and FQNNGV. The CDR3 DNA is TGTGCCAGCAGCCGGGCCTACAATGAGCAGTTCTTC. It translates to CASSRAYNEQFF.

This chain links TRBV6-5 with TRBJ1-2; perhaps TRBD1 as D (6 bases). From germline, CDR1 is MNHEY and CDR2 SVGAGI. The CDR3 totals 12 residues. Trimming pared 8 bases from V and 8 bases from J, leaving 15 bases between. The CDR3 protein is CASHYHGGGYTF. In nucleotides, the CDR3 is TGTGCCAGCCACTACCATGGGGGCGGCTACACCTTC.

The rearrangement links TRBV6-2 or TRBV6-3 to TRBJ1-1; 7 bases fit TRBD1. The CDR3 contains 15 residues. V gave up 0 bases and J gave up 5 bases; unmatched junction bases: 6. Germline values: CDR1 MNHEY, CDR2 SVGEGT. The DNA for the CDR3 is TGTGCCAGCAGTTACTCAGGGGGCGACAGAACTGAAGCTTTCTTT. This translates into CASSYSGGDRTEAFF.

The gene calls are TRBV15 and TRBJ2-2, with 10 positions matching TRBD1. Germline assignment: CDR1 LNHNV and CDR2 YYDKDF (reference sequence). The length of the CDR3 is 16 residues. The junction had 9 bases not matched to a gene; V was cut back by 5 bases and J by 6 bases. This CDR3 reads CATSRDRGRSAGELFF. CDR3 coding DNA: TGTGCCACCAGCCGTGACAGGGGGCGCTCGGCCGGGGAGCTGTTTTTT.